What follows are 32 T cell receptor beta chains derived from one specimen sequenced in a study of liver allograft versus peripheral blood T cells. Across the study: Transplanted livers and recipients' peripheral blood had their T cell receptor repertoires compared.

TCRdb reanalysed the reads using MiXCR and keeps one entry per CDR3 protein. The sample consists of roughly 13,000 distinct CDR3 sequences, 20% to 25% of them appearing once. These receptors all come from a human patient who had a liver transplant. Some T cells may be provided by the graft donor.

The rearrangement uses TRBV6-5 and TRBJ2-7; D uncertain. Trimming cost V 6 bases and J 2 bases, with 14 bases left between them. The CDR3 is 14 amino acids. The germline gives CDR1 MNHEY, CDR2 SVGAGI. The CDR3 here is CASRQSNTAYEQYF. The CDR3 bases are TGTGCCAGCAGGCAGTCGAACACCGCCTACGAGCAGTACTTC.

In its sample, this clonotype is medium-sized. The chain uses TRBV6-2 or TRBV6-3 and TRBJ2-2; D uncertain. The CDR3 is 12 residues long. V was trimmed by 6 bases and J by 8 bases, leaving 10 bases between them. Per germline, CDR1 MNHEY and CDR2 SVGEGT. The CDR3 DNA follows: TGTGCCAGCAGCGGGTCCGGAGGGGAGCTGTTTTTT. It is translated as CASSGSGGELFF.

This clonotype was found a few times. The CDR3 coding sequence is TGTGCCAGTAGTACCCGGACAGGGTCCAATGAAAAACTGTTTTTT. This translates into CASSTRTGSNEKLFF. The chain uses TRBV19 and TRBJ1-4; 8 bases line up with TRBD1. CDR3 length: 15 residues. Germline values: CDR1 LNHDA, CDR2 SQIVND (reference sequence). The V gene end was trimmed by 4 bases and the J gene end by 5 bases; junction bases not matched to a gene: 6. The full variable domain, completed using reference TRBV19 and TRBJ1-4, is DGGITQSPKYLFRKEGQNVTLSCEQNLNHDAMYWYRQDPGQGLRLIYYSQIVNDFQKGDIAEGYSVSREKKESFPLTVTSAQKNPTAFYLCASSTRTGSNEKLFFGSGTQLSVL.

By sample fraction, this clonotype is medium-sized. The CDR3 region is CAINPTGEVYEQYF. Here the CDR3 DNA reads TGTGCCATCAACCCGACAGGGGAGGTCTACGAGCAGTACTTC. The J gene is TRBJ2-7, the V gene TRBV10-3; the match to TRBD1 covers 8 bases. Germline values: CDR1 ENHRY, CDR2 SYGVKD. CDR3 size: 14 residues. V lost 7 bases and J lost 3; bases outside the gene matches: 8.

This clonotype was found a few times. This chain joins TRBV18 and TRBJ2-6; unclear D gene. CDR1 and CDR2 from the germline V gene are KGHSH and LQKENI. V was shortened by 6 bases and J by 1 base, with 13 bases between the two germline ends. The CDR3 consists of 16 residues. CDR3 amino acids: CASSPTIRSGANVLTF. CDR3 coding DNA: TGTGCCAGCTCTCCTACCATAAGGTCTGGGGCCAACGTCCTGACTTTC. Combining the CDR3 with reference TRBV18 and TRBJ2-6 gives the whole variable domain NAGVMQNPRHLVRRRGQEARLRCSPMKGHSHVYWYRQLPEEGLKFMVYLQKENIIDESGMPKERFSAEFPKEGPSILRIQQVVRGDSAAYFCASSPTIRSGANVLTFGAGSRLTVL.

The gene calls are TRBV12-3 or TRBV12-4 and TRBJ1-2; 7 nucleotides line up with TRBD1. This CDR3 is 14 amino acids long. J was trimmed by 5 bases and V by 6 bases; bases with no gene match: 9. DNA of the CDR3: TGTGCCAGCAGGCCCCTGGGACAGAGATATGGCTACACCTTC. Residues: CASRPLGQRYGYTF.

By share of the sample, this clonotype is medium-sized. The chain employs TRBV12-3 or TRBV12-4 and TRBJ1-1; no definite D call. This CDR3 has 16 residues. The V end was cut by 5 bases, the J end by 2 bases, with 18 bases between. The CDR3, as DNA: TGTGCCAGCAGTCCTACCTACACCAAGCCAAACACTGAAGCTTTCTTT. Its translation: CASSPTYTKPNTEAFF.

Details on this clonotype: A read error may be the cause here, since a much bigger clone is one base away. This CDR3 reads CVSSFGPPTSTDTQYF. The CDR3 nucleotides are TGTGTCAGCAGCTTCGGACCACCTACGTCCACAGATACGCAGTATTTT. V usage is TRBV7-2 and J usage is TRBJ2-3; D not certain. CDR3 length: 16 amino acids. Germline V lookup: CDR1 SGHTA, CDR2 FQGNSA. Using reference TRBV7-2 and TRBJ2-3 for the parts outside the CDR3, the full variable domain is GAGVSQSPSNKVTEKGKDVELRCDPISGHTALYWYRQSLGQGLEFLIYFQGNSAPDKSGLPSDRFSAERTGGSVSTLTIQRTQQEDSAVYLCVSSFGPPTSTDTQYFGPGTRLTVL.

This clonotype was seen a few times. The chain couples TRBV29-1 to TRBJ1-4; TRBD1 might be the D (5 bases). The CDR3 is 13 amino acids. In germline, CDR1 is SQVTM, CDR2 ANQGSEA. V lost 6 bases, J lost 1 base, and 9 bases lay in between. CDR3 sequence (DNA): TGCAGCGTCCAGGGAGAAACTAATGAAAAACTGTTTTTT. Its translation: CSVQGETNEKLFF.

By share, this clonotype counts as medium-sized. The rearrangement joins TRBV6-1 to TRBJ1-2; unclear D gene. V lost 8 bases to trimming and J lost 4 bases, with 11 bases between them. Germline-derived CDR1 and CDR2 are MNHNS and SASEGT. The CDR3 totals 12 residues. This chain's CDR3 is CASSGTFYGYTF. The CDR3 DNA is TGTGCCAGCTCTGGAACTTTCTATGGCTACACCTTC.

This chain uses TRBV11-2 with TRBJ1-1; a weak D match, TRBD1 (6 bases). Trimming removed 2 bases from V and 5 bases from J, with 12 bases in between. Germline CDR1 reads SGHAT; CDR2 reads FQNNGV. This CDR3 comprises 14 residues. CDR3 nucleotides: TGTGCCAGCAGCTTATCAGGGGCTCGGACTGAAGCTTTCTTT. It codes for CASSLSGARTEAFF. Drawing the rest from reference TRBV11-2 and TRBJ1-1, the complete variable domain is EAGVAQSPRYKIIEKRQSVAFWCNPISGHATLYWYQQILGQGPKLLIQFQNNGVVDDSQLPKDRFSAERLKGVDSTLKIQPAKLEDSAVYLCASSLSGARTEAFFGQGTRLTVV.

The CDR3 loop is CASTPLTGANQPQHF. The DNA of the CDR3 is TGTGCCAGCACCCCACTGACAGGGGCCAATCAGCCCCAGCATTTT. The rearrangement uses TRBV7-9 and TRBJ1-5; the match to TRBD1 covers 8 bases. The CDR3 totals 15 residues. The J segment lost 3 bases and the V segment lost 7 bases, leaving 8 bases of the junction unmatched. Germline CDR1 and CDR2: SEHNR and FQNEAQ (reference sequence).

Turning to this clonotype: One end of the junction is discordant with germline, which a read error may explain. The chain recombines TRBV6-2 or TRBV6-3 with TRBJ1-3; D not resolved. The CDR3 runs 14 residues. Germline lookup yields CDR1 MNHEY and CDR2 SVGEGT. CDR3 nucleotides: TGTGTCAGCAGTTCCATTATCTCTGGAAACACCATATATTTT. Translated, it gives CVSSSIISGNTIYF.

The V gene is TRBV14, the J gene TRBJ1-2, with 10 bases matching TRBD1. From germline, CDR1 is SGHDN and CDR2 FVKESK. V dropped 1 base and J dropped 4; count of bases not matched to a gene: 3. This CDR3 has 15 amino acids. The CDR3 is CASSQVGQGSYGYTF. The CDR3 DNA follows: TGTGCCAGCAGCCAAGTGGGACAGGGGAGCTATGGCTACACCTTC.

Comments on this clonotype: This may be a read error: a much more frequent sequence differs by one nucleotide. The rearrangement joins TRBV18 to TRBJ2-7; D perhaps matches TRBD2 (5 bases). This CDR3 spans 14 amino acids. V lost 3 bases and J 5 bases, leaving 14 bases between the germline ends. Germline V lookup: CDR1 KGHSH, CDR2 LQKENI. The chain's CDR3 is CASSPHRGANEQYF. CDR3 coding DNA: TGTGCCAGCTCACCGCACCGGGGTGCTAACGAGCAGTACTTC.

This sequence joins TRBV7-9 and TRBJ1-5, with D perhaps matching TRBD1 (6 bases). CDR1 and CDR2 from the germline V gene are SEHNR and FQNEAQ (reference sequence). Trimming stripped 1 base from V and 1 base from J, with 8 bases between. CDR3 length: 15 residues. In DNA form, the CDR3 reads TGTGCCAGCAGCTTAGGTGGGACAAGCAATCAGCCCCAGCATTTT. It codes for CASSLGGTSNQPQHF.

This clonotype counts as medium-sized. The rearrangement uses TRBV6-1 and TRBJ1-1; 7 nucleotides agree with TRBD1. The CDR3 consists of 15 residues. J gave up 3 bases and V 4 bases, and 8 bases lay outside the gene matches. Germline lookup yields CDR1 MNHNS and CDR2 SASEGT. CDR3 loop: CASSALRTGYTEAFF. DNA of the CDR3: TGTGCCAGCAGTGCTCTGAGGACAGGATACACTGAAGCTTTCTTT.

This clonotype was recorded many times. This chain links TRBV18 with TRBJ2-7; no clear D. Trimming cost V 0 bases and J 3 bases, with 6 bases left between them. This CDR3 contains 13 residues. The germline gives CDR1 KGHSH, CDR2 LQKENI. The CDR3 here is CASSPPAGYEQYF. The CDR3, as DNA: TGTGCCAGCTCACCACCGGCAGGCTACGAGCAGTACTTC.

This clonotype was seen many times. The chain carries TRBV30 and TRBJ1-1; D is perhaps TRBD1 (6 bases). Germline V gene data show CDR1 as GTSNPN and CDR2 as SVGIG (reference sequence). V was pared by 0 bases and J by 4 bases, with 12 bases between. The CDR3 has 14 amino acids. CDR3 amino acids: CAWSVKGGSTEAFF. For the CDR3, the DNA is TGTGCCTGGAGTGTGAAAGGGGGGAGCACTGAAGCTTTCTTT. Full variable domain (remainder filled in from reference TRBV30 and TRBJ1-1): SQTIHQWPATLVQPVGSPLSLECTVEGTSNPNLYWYRQAAGRGLQLLFYSVGIGQISSEVPQNLSASRPQDRQFILSSKKLLLSDSGFYLCAWSVKGGSTEAFFGQGTRLTVV.

The chain joins TRBV19 to TRBJ1-4; D ambiguous. The CDR3 extends over 15 amino acids. Trimming cost V 1 base and J 4 bases, with 10 bases left between them. Germline V lookup: CDR1 LNHDA, CDR2 SQIVND (reference sequence). In DNA, the CDR3 is TGTGCCAGTAGTATAGGCTCGGCATATAATGAAAAACTGTTTTTT. Protein sequence: CASSIGSAYNEKLFF. Filled out from reference TRBV19 and TRBJ1-4, the complete variable domain reads DGGITQSPKYLFRKEGQNVTLSCEQNLNHDAMYWYRQDPGQGLRLIYYSQIVNDFQKGDIAEGYSVSREKKESFPLTVTSAQKNPTAFYLCASSIGSAYNEKLFFGSGTQLSVL.

Ten or more counts support this clonotype. J is TRBJ1-1 and V is TRBV19; D call uncertain. Trimming removed 3 bases from V and 0 bases from J, with 5 bases in between. Germline V gene data show CDR1 as LNHDA and CDR2 as SQIVND (reference sequence). This CDR3 has 13 residues. CDR3 DNA sequence: TGTGCCAGTAGTATTTACCTGAACACTGAAGCTTTCTTT. Translation gives CASSIYLNTEAFF.

This clonotype was counted only a few times. The chain has TRBV24-1 and TRBJ1-4; a possible D gene is TRBD1 (5 bases). There are 13 residues in the CDR3. The germline V and J ends were trimmed by 11 bases and 6 bases, with 15 bases remaining between them. The V gene's germline CDR1 is KGHDR and CDR2 SFDVKD. CDR3: CAKGPDIYEKLFF. The CDR3 DNA sequence: TGTGCCAAGGGACCCGACATTTATGAAAAACTGTTTTTT.

This chain links TRBV9 with TRBJ1-3, with no clear D. The ends were cut back, 2 bases at V and 3 bases at J, with 15 bases in the middle. Germline-derived CDR1 and CDR2 are SGDLS and YYNGEE. CDR3 length: 16 amino acids. The CDR3 sequence: CASSVSYRGGGNTIYF. CDR3 sequence (DNA): TGTGCCAGCAGCGTTAGCTATAGAGGCGGTGGAAACACCATATATTTT. The full variable domain, rest sourced from reference TRBV9 and TRBJ1-3, is DSGVTQTPKHLITATGQRVTLRCSPRSGDLSVYWYQQSLDQGLQFLIQYYNGEERAKGNILERFSAQQFPDLHSELNLSSLELGDSALYFCASSVSYRGGGNTIYFGEGSWLTVV.

The chain is built from TRBV6-5 and TRBJ1-3; TRBD1 matches at 10 bases. This CDR3 region has 14 residues. In germline, CDR1 is MNHEY, CDR2 SVGAGI. The J segment lost 6 bases and the V segment lost 6 bases, leaving 5 bases of the junction unmatched. The CDR3 region has the DNA TGTGCCAGCAGCGCAGACAGGGGGCTAAACACCATATATTTT. Its translation is CASSADRGLNTIYF.

As concerns this clonotype: One end of the junction fails to match germline, which may point to a read error. V gene TRBV7-9 combines with J gene TRBJ2-5; D is tentatively TRBD1 or TRBD2 (6 bases each). The CDR3 contains 15 residues. Looked up from germline, CDR1 is SEHNR and CDR2 is FQNEAQ (reference sequence). The chain's CDR3 is CASSLDGGRGETQYF. The CDR3 coding sequence is TGTGCCAGCAGTTTAGACGGGGGAAGGGGGGAGACCCAGTACTTC.

This chain connects TRBV7-9 to TRBJ1-2; D perhaps matches TRBD1 (6 bases). This CDR3 contains 12 residues. The V end lost 11 bases, the J end lost 5 bases, and 15 bases lay between the germline ends. Looked up from germline, CDR1 is SEHNR and CDR2 is FQNEAQ (reference sequence). CDR3 region: CAVEGGGYGYTF. The CDR3 region has the DNA TGTGCCGTTGAGGGGGGAGGGTATGGCTACACCTTC.

This clonotype showed up many times. J is TRBJ1-5 and V is TRBV6-1; D gene ambiguous. V lost 6 bases to trimming and J lost 3 bases, with 15 bases between them. The CDR3 is 15 amino acids. Germline loops: CDR1 MNHNS, CDR2 SASEGT. The CDR3 sequence: CASREPGYTNQPQHF. DNA of the CDR3: TGTGCCAGCAGGGAACCGGGTTATACCAATCAGCCCCAGCATTTT.

This clonotype has ten or more counts. The V call is TRBV7-9, the J call TRBJ1-3; D possibly corresponds to TRBD1 (6 bases). The V end lost 3 bases, the J end lost 3 bases, and 12 bases lay between the germline ends. CDR3 length: 15 residues. Germline CDR1 reads SEHNR; CDR2 reads FQNEAQ (reference sequence). DNA for the CDR3: TGTGCCAGCAGCTTTTGGGGCAGGGGTGGAAACACCATATATTTT. Protein product: CASSFWGRGGNTIYF.

On this clonotype: A read error is possible here, since a much larger clone lies one base away. CDR3 sequence (DNA): TGTGCCAGCAGCTCTTCTAGCGAAGGAGAGTCCCAGTACTTC. This codes for CASSSSSEGESQYF. The chain uses TRBV13 and TRBJ2-5; D possibly corresponds to TRBD2 (6 bases). This CDR3 has 14 residues. The germline CDR1 and CDR2 sequences are PRHDT and FYEKMQ (reference sequence).

This clonotype appeared a few times. V usage is TRBV5-5 and J usage is TRBJ1-2; D uncertain. Per the germline V gene, CDR1 is SGHKS and CDR2 is YYEKEE (reference sequence). The V and J ends lost 2 bases and 2 bases respectively, with 13 bases between them. The CDR3 is 15 amino acids. The CDR3 protein is CASSFLPTVNYGYTF. DNA of the CDR3: TGTGCCAGCAGCTTTCTGCCGACTGTCAACTATGGCTACACCTTC.

By share, this clonotype counts as medium-sized. The rearrangement links TRBV19 to TRBJ1-4; tentative D call: TRBD1 (6 bases). With 2 bases removed from V and 7 bases from J, the gap between germline ends came to 14 bases. The length of the CDR3 is 15 residues. Germline assignment: CDR1 LNHDA and CDR2 SQIVND (reference sequence). The CDR3 DNA is TGTGCCAGTAGTATAAGCGCGACAGGTGCTGAAAAACTGTTTTTT. It is translated as CASSISATGAEKLFF.

This clonotype has a count of ten or more. The chain carries TRBV6-1 and TRBJ1-4, with D possibly matching TRBD1 (5 bases). The CDR3 is 16 residues long. Germline CDR1 reads MNHNS; CDR2 reads SASEGT. Deletions cut 4 bases from V and 3 bases from J, with 15 bases between. CDR3 sequence (DNA): TGTGCCAGCAGTGTATCCCCGGGACCGCCTAATGAAAAACTGTTTTTT. It translates to CASSVSPGPPNEKLFF.